Each of the 11 T cell receptor beta chains below was sequenced from the same sample in a study of long-term antiretroviral therapy in people with HIV. The assay used was immunoSEQ (version v3.0), run at survey level. The assay was immunoSEQ multiplex PCR, and TCRdb's table has in-frame clones only and misses some. This table has 20,000 to 30,000 clones, 79% appearing once. Sequencing was performed on unsorted PBMCs, taken 1.2 years after starting antiretroviral therapy. These receptors were taken from a woman aged 40 to 49 with HIV.

The CDR3 is CASSYGVGAFF. The CDR3 nucleotides read TGTGCCAGCAGTTACGGGGTTGGAGCTTTCTTT. V is TRBV6-5 and J is TRBJ1-1; D uncertain. Germline V gives CDR1 MNHEY, CDR2 SVGAGI. The CDR3 is 11 amino acids. Trimming took 2 bases from V and 10 from J, leaving 8 bases between them.

V is TRBV4-2 and J is TRBJ2-3, with D maybe TRBD1 (5 bases). The germline CDR1 and CDR2 sequences are LGHNA and YNFKEQ. Trimming removed 3 bases from V and 2 bases from J, with 12 bases in between. The CDR3 sequence is 15 residues long. The CDR3 loop is CASSHLQDATDTQYF. DNA of the CDR3: TGTGCCAGCAGCCATCTACAGGACGCCACAGATACGCAGTATTTT.

The genes are TRBV4-1 and TRBJ2-7; TRBD1 matches 10 bases. V shed 5 bases and J 2 bases; nucleotides not matched to a gene: 6. The CDR3 totals 15 residues. Germline assignment: CDR1 MGHRA and CDR2 YSYEKL. The CDR3 sequence is CASSIRDRGAYEQYF. As DNA, the CDR3 is TGCGCCAGCAGCATCCGGGACAGGGGAGCCTACGAGCAGTACTTC.

The chain joins TRBV6-5 to TRBJ2-7; 7 bases agree with TRBD1. With V trimmed by 2 bases and J by 7 bases, 2 bases remained unmatched. Germline V gene lookup returns CDR1 MNHEY and CDR2 SVGAGI. The length of the CDR3 is 12 residues. The CDR3 coding sequence is TGTGCCAGCAGTTACAGGGGGCGGGAGCAGTACTTC. It is translated as CASSYRGREQYF.

This chain uses TRBV4-1 with TRBJ1-6; D is unclear. This CDR3 is 15 amino acids long. V was cut by 3 bases and J by 7 bases, with 13 bases left in between. Germline V gene lookup returns CDR1 MGHRA and CDR2 YSYEKL. The CDR3 protein is CASSQAQTGNSPLHF. Here the CDR3 DNA reads TGCGCCAGCAGCCAGGCTCAGACGGGGAATTCACCCCTCCACTTT.

The gene calls are TRBV2 and TRBJ2-7; 8 bases line up with TRBD1. Per germline, CDR1 SNHLY and CDR2 FYNNEI. The CDR3 length is 15 residues. The V and J ends lost 2 bases and 4 bases, in that order; junction bases with no gene match: 7. CDR3 sequence (DNA): TGTGCCAGCAGTGAAACGACAGGGGCTCGGTACGAGCAGTACTTC. As protein: CASSETTGARYEQYF.

The J gene is TRBJ2-2, the V gene TRBV29-1; 7 bases match TRBD2. The CDR3 loop spans 14 amino acids. V shed 7 bases and J 0 bases; nucleotides not matched to a gene: 5. Germline V gives CDR1 SQVTM, CDR2 ANQGSEA. CDR3 residues: CSAFAGANTGELFF. The CDR3 DNA reads as TGCAGCGCGTTTGCGGGGGCGAACACCGGGGAGCTGTTTTTT.

Only a few counts were recorded for this clone. This chain connects TRBV19 to TRBJ2-7; D uncertain. CDR3 length: 13 residues. Germline CDR1 is LNHDA and CDR2 is SQIVND (reference sequence). Trimming removed 3 bases from V and 1 base from J, with 7 bases in between. In nucleotides, the CDR3 is TGTGCCAGTAGTATCCCCGGATCCTACGAGCAGTACTTC. Translated: CASSIPGSYEQYF.

CDR3: CASSLNAGDSPLHF. The CDR3 DNA sequence: TGTGCCAGCAGCTTAAACGCAGGGGACTCACCCCTCCACTTT. The chain combines TRBV7-9 with TRBJ1-6; D perhaps matches TRBD1 (6 bases). CDR1 and CDR2 from the germline V gene are SEHNR and FQNEAQ (reference sequence). This CDR3 has 14 amino acids. Trimming removed 2 bases from V and 10 bases from J, with 12 bases in between.

The V gene is TRBV10-3, the J gene TRBJ2-7, with 8 bases lining up with TRBD1. Germline V gives CDR1 ENHRY, CDR2 SYGVKD. The CDR3 has 14 amino acids. V shed 4 bases, J shed 1 base, and the junction held 3 bases outside the gene matches. This chain's CDR3 is CAISGTGMSYEQYF. The CDR3 DNA follows: TGTGCCATCAGTGGGACAGGGATGTCCTACGAGCAGTACTTC.

This clone was detected only a few times. J is TRBJ2-7 and V is TRBV19; 7 bases line up with TRBD1. This CDR3 region has 15 residues. Germline V gene sequence: CDR1 LNHDA, CDR2 SQIVND (reference sequence). Unmatched junction bases numbered 6, after V lost 3 bases and J lost 1 base. The CDR3 coding sequence is TGTGCCAGTAGTATCGCGCAGGGGGTATCCTACGAGCAGTACTTC. Translated: CASSIAQGVSYEQYF.